This T cell receptor (beta chain) comes out of a study of blood T cell repertoires in COVID-19. Study-level background: Samples representing acute and convalescent COVID-19 were sourced from the United States, Italy and Spain. From T cells, B-cell-depleted T cells, or PBMCs came the material, which was cDNA or gDNA.

Authors' methods: Amplification of reference gene primers was used by the study to estimate nucleated cell counts. Sequenced by immunoSEQ multiplex PCR; TCRdb stores in-frame clones only, minus some. That table furnishes V, J and clone size, whereas the DNA furnished D and trimming. Of about 210,000 clones listed, about 88% are singletons. This clone was counted between two and nine times. Trimming pared 4 bases from V and 0 bases from J, leaving 10 bases between. This CDR3 region has 15 residues. CDR1 is SGHTA, CDR2 FQGNSA, per germline. The chain joins TRBV7-2 to TRBJ1-3; possible D gene TRBD1, 6 bases. The origin of this receptor is a woman of 80 years or more with acute or convalescent COVID-19. The specimen was peripheral blood. The CDR3 DNA reads as TGTGCCAGCAGCTCGCAGGGGAACTCTGGAAACACCATATATTTT. This sequence encodes CASSSQGNSGNTIYF. Supplemented by reference TRBV7-2 and TRBJ1-3, the full variable domain reads GAGVSQSPSNKVTEKGKDVELRCDPISGHTALYWYRQSLGQGLEFLIYFQGNSAPDKSGLPSDRFSAERTGGSVSTLTIQRTQQEDSAVYLCASSSQGNSGNTIYFGEGSWLTVV.